The text below deals with one T cell receptor (beta chain). The antigen is undetermined. These data come from a study of PD-1 blockade in mismatch repair-deficient tumors. Libraries were prepared by immunoSEQ multiplex PCR; TCRdb keeps only in-frame clonotypes and omits some of them. Among approximately 38,000 clones listed, roughly 81% were seen once. Study-wide results and caveats: Tumor-resident clones, often absent from pretreatment blood, expanded after pembrolizumab and then contracted.

The CDR3 runs 16 residues. Trimming left V 0 bases short and J 5 bases short, with 17 bases between. Germline V gene sequence: CDR1 SGHRS, CDR2 YFSETQ. The TCR comes from an adult with mismatch repair-deficient cancer. This chain connects TRBV5-1 to TRBJ1-2; D unclear. Sequenced material: peripheral blood, taken about 81 weeks after starting pembrolizumab. The CDR3 nucleotides are TGCGCCAGCAGCTTGGATCCAACAAGCGCCCTGTATGGCTACACCTTC. This translates into CASSLDPTSALYGYTF.